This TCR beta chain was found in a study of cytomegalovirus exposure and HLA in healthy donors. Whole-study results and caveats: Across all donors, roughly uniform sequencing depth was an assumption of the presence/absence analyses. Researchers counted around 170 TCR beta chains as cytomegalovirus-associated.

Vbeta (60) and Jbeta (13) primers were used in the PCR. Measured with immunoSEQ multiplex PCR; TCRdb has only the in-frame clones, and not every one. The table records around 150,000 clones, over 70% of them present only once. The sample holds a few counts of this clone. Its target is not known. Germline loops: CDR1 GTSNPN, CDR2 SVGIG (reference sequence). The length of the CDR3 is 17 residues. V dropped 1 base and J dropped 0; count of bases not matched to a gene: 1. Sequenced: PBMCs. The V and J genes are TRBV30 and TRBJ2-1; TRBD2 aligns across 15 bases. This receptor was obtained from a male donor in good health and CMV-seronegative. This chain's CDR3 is CAWSGTSGRGSYNEQFF. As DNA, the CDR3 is TGTGCCTGGAGTGGGACTAGCGGGAGGGGCTCCTACAATGAGCAGTTCTTC.